A selection of T cell receptor beta chains follows, all from one sample in a study of shared clonotypes between healthy human individuals. Measured with immunoSEQ multiplex PCR; TCRdb has only the in-frame clones, and not every one. The sample contains about 2.4 million clones, roughly 93% of which appear only once. Sequencing was performed on naive CD4+ T cells from PBMCs. These receptors were obtained from a man aged 18-30 years in good health. Some clones in this sample may be carry-over from other donors' samples. Each CDR3 is given with its conserved first and last residue. The order of the fields is J gene, V gene, clone size, D gene, CDR3 protein, CDR3 DNA. D genes are given only for firm matches. Clone size appears in some rows only: once, few, many, or a class for an expanded clone.

TRBJ2-7 | TRBV5-4 | - | - | CASSLWQGKGYEQYF | TGTGCCAGCAGCTTGTGGCAGGGGAAAGGCTACGAGCAGTACTTC
TRBJ1-2 | TRBV18 | - | TRBD1 | CASSPRRGDGYTF | TGTGCCAGCTCACCACGCAGGGGGGACGGCTACACCTTC
TRBJ1-2 | TRBV6-5 | - | - | CASSYGANYGYTF | TGTGCCAGCAGTTACGGGGCCAACTATGGCTACACCTTC
TRBJ1-1 | TRBV27 | - | TRBD1 | CASLSFSVRQGGNTEAFF | TGTGCCAGCCTCTCTTTCTCAGTCAGACAGGGAGGGAACACTGAAGCTTTCTTT
TRBJ2-7 | TRBV14 | - | - | CASSQIQPWGQGSSYEQYF | TGTGCCAGCAGCCAAATCCAACCCTGGGGGCAGGGGAGTTCCTACGAGCAGTACTTC
TRBJ2-3 | TRBV28 | - | TRBD2 | CASLLLAGGPSTDTQYF | TGTGCCAGCCTCCTGCTAGCGGGAGGGCCTAGCACAGATACGCAGTATTTT
TRBJ2-1 | TRBV5-1 | - | TRBD2 | CASSLLAGGPANEQFF | TGCGCCAGCAGCTTGTTAGCGGGAGGGCCAGCGAATGAGCAGTTCTTC
TRBJ1-1 | TRBV27 | - | TRBD1 | CASSLGTANTEAFF | TGTGCCAGCAGTTTAGGGACAGCGAACACTGAAGCTTTCTTT
TRBJ2-7 | TRBV2 | - | TRBD2 | CASRGLAGSFYEQYF | TGTGCCAGCAGGGGACTAGCGGGATCATTCTACGAGCAGTACTTC
TRBJ2-5 | TRBV7-9 | - | TRBD2 | CASSLNGGEETQYF | TGTGCCAGCAGCTTAAACGGGGGGGAAGAGACCCAGTACTTC
TRBJ1-2 | TRBV10-1 | few | - | CASSESTDYGYTF | TGCGCCAGCAGTGAGTCAACGGACTATGGCTACACCTTC
TRBJ1-1 | TRBV9 | - | - | CASSVGMNTEAFF | TGTGCCAGCAGCGTAGGGATGAACACTGAAGCTTTCTTT
TRBJ1-2 | TRBV5-6 | - | TRBD1 | CASDGQGRNGYTF | TGTGCCAGCGACGGACAGGGGAGGAATGGCTACACCTTC
TRBJ2-2 | TRBV5-1 | - | - | CASSWGTLNTGELFF | TGCGCCAGCAGCTGGGGGACATTAAACACCGGGGAGCTGTTTTTT
TRBJ1-1 | TRBV30 | few | - | CARQDTEAFF | TGTGCCCGACAGGACACTGAAGCTTTCTTT
TRBJ1-5 | TRBV27 | few | - | CASSFKGTLFSNQPQHF | TGTGCCAGCAGTTTCAAGGGAACCCTGTTTAGCAATCAGCCCCAGCATTTT
TRBJ2-3 | TRBV7-9 | - | - | CASSLKLDTQYF | TGTGCCAGCAGCTTAAAGTTAGATACGCAGTATTTT
TRBJ2-7 | TRBV28 | - | - | CASSRAGQFAYEQYF | TGTGCCAGCAGTAGGGCGGGGCAGTTTGCCTACGAGCAGTACTTC
TRBJ2-7 | TRBV6-1 | - | - | CASSGLSYSGIRRNEQYF | TGTGCCAGCAGTGGACTATCTTATTCGGGTATACGGCGGAACGAGCAGTACTTC
TRBJ2-7 | TRBV6-6 | - | TRBD2 | CASTRTSGSYEQYF | TGTGCCAGCACGCGGACTAGCGGGAGTTACGAGCAGTACTTC
TRBJ1-2 | TRBV7-3 | - | - | CASAGDRTELNYGYTF | TGTGCCAGCGCTGGGGACCGGACGGAATTAAACTATGGCTACACCTTC
TRBJ2-1 | TRBV9 | once | - | CASSVSGGQSYNEQFF | TGTGCCAGCAGCGTATCTGGGGGGCAATCCTACAATGAGCAGTTCTTC
TRBJ1-1 | TRBV7-3 | few | - | CASSLARHTEAFF | TGTGCCAGCAGCCTTGCCAGGCACACTGAAGCTTTCTTT
TRBJ2-5 | TRBV2 | once | TRBD2 | CASSLLASPETQYF | TGTGCCAGCAGCCTACTAGCGTCCCCTGAGACCCAGTACTTC
TRBJ1-2 | TRBV5-1 | once | - | CASSLVRGVGYTF | TGCGCCAGCAGCTTGGTCAGGGGAGTTGGCTACACCTTC
TRBJ2-5 | TRBV6-1 | - | - | CASSETGLPIKTQYF | TGTGCCAGCAGTGAAACAGGGCTACCCATCAAGACCCAGTACTTC
TRBJ2-6 | TRBV5-1 | - | TRBD1 | CASSPGLGQILRANVLTF | TGCGCCAGCAGCCCGGGCTTGGGACAGATACTCCGGGCCAACGTCCTGACTTTC
TRBJ2-7 | TRBV25-1 | - | TRBD2 | CASSEGGGYEQYF | TGTGCCAGCAGTGAAGGGGGGGGCTACGAGCAGTACTTC
TRBJ1-3 | TRBV28 | - | - | CASMSHYSGNTIYF | TGTGCCAGCATGAGTCATTACTCTGGAAACACCATATATTTT
TRBJ1-1 | TRBV5-4 | - | - | CASSPRGTEAFF | TGTGCCAGCAGCCCCAGGGGCACTGAAGCTTTCTTT
TRBJ1-4 | TRBV6-5 | - | - | CASGQQASANEKLFF | TGTGCCAGCGGGCAACAGGCTTCGGCTAATGAAAAACTGTTTTTT
TRBJ1-1 | TRBV5-1 | - | TRBD1 | CASSSGGQGGTEAFF | TGCGCCAGCAGCTCCGGTGGGCAGGGGGGCACTGAAGCTTTCTTT
TRBJ2-7 | TRBV7-8 | - | - | CASSLAEVNHEQYF | TGTGCCAGCAGCTTAGCGGAGGTTAACCACGAGCAGTACTTC
TRBJ1-2 | TRBV6-4 | - | TRBD1 | CASRDTGTGVVYGYTF | TGTGCCAGCAGGGATACCGGGACAGGGGTCGTCTATGGCTACACCTTC
TRBJ1-3 | TRBV4-1 | - | TRBD1 | CASSQPGGSGNTIYF | TGCGCCAGCAGCCAACCAGGGGGCTCTGGAAACACCATATATTTT
TRBJ1-2 | TRBV28 | - | - | CASSLDSRSGLNRGYTF | TGTGCCAGCAGTTTAGATAGTCGGTCGGGTCTTAACCGTGGCTACACCTTC
TRBJ1-2 | TRBV9 | - | TRBD1 | CASSVGTEENYGYTF | TGTGCCAGCAGCGTTGGGACAGAAGAAAACTATGGCTACACCTTC
TRBJ2-2 | TRBV6-1 | - | TRBD1 | CASRAGGRGGELFF | TGTGCCAGCCGGGCAGGGGGAAGGGGCGGGGAGCTGTTTTTT
TRBJ1-5 | TRBV6-1 | - | - | CASSERRPLGGQPQHF | TGTGCCAGCAGTGAGAGGAGGCCCTTAGGTGGGCAGCCCCAGCATTTT
TRBJ1-2 | TRBV7-9 | - | - | CASSLAGFDYGYTF | TGTGCCAGCAGCTTAGCAGGGTTTGACTATGGCTACACCTTC
TRBJ2-7 | TRBV7-9 | - | - | CASGSSGVPFYEQYF | TGTGCCAGCGGCTCCTCGGGGGTCCCCTTCTACGAGCAGTACTTC
TRBJ1-4 | TRBV29-1 | - | TRBD1 | CSAAIQGALGKLFF | TGCAGCGCCGCAATACAGGGGGCGTTGGGAAAACTGTTTTTT
TRBJ2-1 | TRBV9 | - | - | CASSPTWGEQFF | TGTGCCAGCAGCCCGACCTGGGGTGAGCAGTTCTTC
TRBJ1-1 | TRBV28 | - | - | CASSSLLGRGAFF | TGTGCCAGCAGTTCCCTCTTGGGGCGGGGAGCTTTCTTT
TRBJ1-4 | TRBV29-1 | - | - | CSVGEGANEKLFF | TGCAGCGTTGGCGAGGGGGCTAATGAAAAACTGTTTTTT